These T cell receptor beta chains were read from a single sample in a study of technical replicates of blood from several donors. Assay: immunoSEQ multiplex PCR; the TCRdb copy retains only in-frame clones and omits some. Here the sample spans about 73,000 clones, 90% to 95% being singletons. Specimen: T cells isolated from PBMCs. Receptors originate from a human donor in good health. The CDR3 runs from the conserved cysteine through the conserved F or W. Fields, in order: J gene, V gene, CDR3 protein.

>TRBJ1-1|TRBV14
CASSQERQTGDYTEAFF
>TRBJ1-6|TRBV19
CASSGQVEGSPLHF
>TRBJ1-1|TRBV9
CASSGGGLNTEAFF
>TRBJ1-5|TRBV7-9
CASSRGLVEPQHF
>TRBJ1-1|TRBV6-1
CASSEAGGGRRETEAFF
>TRBJ1-5|TRBV2
CASSGGQANQPQHF
>TRBJ2-2|TRBV9
CASSVALAATGELFF
>TRBJ2-5|TRBV20-1
CSAGAQGTQYF
>TRBJ2-1|TRBV4-1
CASSQDQGDNEQFF
>TRBJ2-5|TRBV6-5
CASSYASSGEETQYF
>TRBJ2-7|TRBV7-2
CASRQKGGGEGEQYF
>TRBJ1-5|TRBV19
CASKTGTGVWGPQHF
>TRBJ2-2|TRBV11-3
CATMPGFANTGELFF
>TRBJ2-3|TRBV29-1
CSDRTTTSTDTQYF
>TRBJ2-5|TRBV18
CASSPLAGGRETQYF
>TRBJ2-5|TRBV14
CASSQDRGFGETQYF
>TRBJ1-1|TRBV18
CASSPDRRMNTEAFF
>TRBJ2-1|TRBV4-1
CASSQLAGGPVEYNEQFF
>TRBJ2-1|TRBV28
CASSSSNSGRDEQFF
>TRBJ2-1|TRBV21-1
CASSRLAGGPNEQFF
>TRBJ2-1|TRBV7-9
CASSLAGTWAYNEQFF
>TRBJ2-1|TRBV27
CASSFRGRADEQFF
>TRBJ2-3|TRBV6-1
CASSVSGGGTDTQYF
>TRBJ2-7|TRBV19
CASSWGGRYEQYF
>TRBJ2-7|TRBV4-2
CASSQAGVPEQYF
>TRBJ2-2|TRBV10-3
CASRTSGTNTGELFF
>TRBJ2-1|TRBV10-3
CAISEGLAGTDEQFF
>TRBJ1-1|TRBV7-9
CASSPTGGGRNTEAFF
>TRBJ2-3|TRBV4-1
CASSQVNLVSYGTDTQYF
>TRBJ2-2|TRBV29-1
CSAAGDRGAGELFF
>TRBJ2-1|TRBV27
CASSFVGGSGDEQFF
>TRBJ1-4|TRBV9
CASSFSLATNEKLFF
>TRBJ2-1|TRBV27
CASSFPTGTAGVGQFF
>TRBJ2-7|TRBV28
CASSTRTHSYEQYF
>TRBJ1-2|TRBV29-1
CSVEDTWGYTF
>TRBJ1-2|TRBV11-2
CASSPPDRGTNYGYTF
>TRBJ1-5|TRBV6-6
CASSYSTGNGEQPQHF
>TRBJ2-7|TRBV4-1
CASSQVNRAYEQYF
>TRBJ2-6|TRBV10-2
CASSEILGIGANVLTF
>TRBJ2-7|TRBV7-2
CASCEREVYEQYF
>TRBJ2-7|TRBV7-6
CASSQDKGPFYEQYF
>TRBJ2-6|TRBV18
CASSPGTGVTGANVLTF
>TRBJ1-6|TRBV9
CASSVSERNDSPLHF
>TRBJ2-4|TRBV11-2
CASSSTQGARDIQYF
>TRBJ2-3|TRBV9
CASSVGGGNRDTQYF